These T cell receptor beta chains were read from a single sample in a study of blood T cell repertoires in COVID-19. The table came from immunoSEQ multiplex PCR; TCRdb's copy has only in-frame clones and leaves some out. The data hold 190,000 or so clones, with 90% observed a single time. The sequenced material came from peripheral blood. These receptors originate from a man aged 50 or older with acute or convalescent COVID-19. CDR3s leave out the opening cysteine and the closing phenylalanine or tryptophan.

ASSKAGTGRVNTEAF TRBV21-1
ASSTRDIHTGELF TRBV27
ASSGTIKPNEKLF TRBV4-2
ASSQDPSRYLGTDTQY TRBV4-3
ASTWTGPNTEAF TRBV10-2
ASSQRGSKNIQY TRBV3-1/TRBV3-2
ASTPGGAGYT TRBV12-3/TRBV12-4
GGTGWTEAF TRBV20-1
ASILTSGYNEQF TRBV28
ASSLLAAGQGAGETQY TRBV7-6
ASSYLAGTGELF TRBV6-2/TRBV6-3